This is a list of T cell receptor beta chains from one sample in a study of breast tumors, draining lymph nodes, adjacent tissues. MiXCR, run by TCRdb on the multiplex PCR reads, gives a single entry per CDR3 protein. In the table there are 180,000 or so distinct CDR3 sequences, 30% to 35% of which are singletons. Sequencing was done on a sample of axillary lymph node tissue. All receptors come from a female donor with breast cancer. Some clones in this sample may be carry-over from other donors' samples. The CDR3 runs from the conserved cysteine through the conserved F or W. The D gene is left open where the match is weak. The size entry is marked missing in some rows and otherwise reads once, few, many or a size class.

size: .
D: .
J: TRBJ1-3
V: TRBV2
CDR3: CASSRGQYSGNTIYF
DNA: TGTGCCAGCAGTCGCGGACAGTACTCTGGAAACACCATATATTTT

size: many
D: TRBD2
J: TRBJ2-1
V: TRBV29-1
CDR3: CSVGRSGGENEQFF
DNA: TGCAGCGTGGGGAGATCGGGGGGAGAGAATGAGCAGTTCTTC

size: .
D: TRBD1
J: TRBJ1-1
V: TRBV10-3
CDR3: CAISEGQGANTEAFF
DNA: TGTGCCATCAGTGAAGGACAGGGGGCGAACACTGAAGCTTTCTTT

size: .
D: TRBD2
J: TRBJ2-3
V: TRBV9
CDR3: CASGVDQLAGAGDTQYF
DNA: TGTGCCAGCGGCGTAGACCAACTAGCGGGGGCCGGGGATACGCAGTATTTT

size: many
D: TRBD1
J: TRBJ1-2
V: TRBV24-1
CDR3: CATSGDRGLRGYTF
DNA: TGTGCCACCAGCGGAGACAGGGGGCTGCGGGGCTACACCTTC

size: few
D: .
J: TRBJ1-2
V: TRBV7-9
CDR3: CASSPQSQASYGYPF
DNA: TGTGCCAGCAGCCCCCAGTCCCAGGCCAGCTATGGCTACCCCTTC

size: many
D: TRBD1
J: TRBJ2-7
V: TRBV2
CDR3: CASLPGQEYEQYF
DNA: TGTGCCAGCCTTCCGGGACAGGAGTACGAGCAGTACTTC

size: .
D: .
J: TRBJ2-7
V: TRBV10-3
CDR3: CAISERGTPYEQYF
DNA: TGTGCCATCAGTGAGCGGGGAACCCCCTACGAGCAGTACTTC

size: many
D: .
J: TRBJ2-7
V: TRBV7-3
CDR3: CASSLQGGKGYEQYF
DNA: TGTGCCAGCAGCCTGCAAGGGGGGAAAGGTTACGAGCAGTACTTC

size: .
D: TRBD1
J: TRBJ1-2
V: TRBV7-2
CDR3: CASSLTGTVYGYTF
DNA: TGTGCCAGCAGCTTAACCGGGACAGTCTATGGCTACACCTTC

size: .
D: TRBD1
J: TRBJ2-6
V: TRBV9
CDR3: CASSGTGNSGANALTF
DNA: TGTGCCAGCAGCGGGACAGGGAATTCTGGGGCCAACGCCCTGACTTTC

size: .
D: .
J: TRBJ2-3
V: TRBV2
CDR3: CASSPPQPTDTQYF
DNA: TGTGCCAGCAGCCCACCTCAACCCACAGATACGCAGTATTTT

size: many
D: TRBD2
J: TRBJ2-2
V: TRBV19
CDR3: CASIPVAGLSTGELFF
DNA: TGTGCCAGTATCCCCGTAGCGGGACTAAGCACCGGGGAGCTGTTTTTT

size: many
D: .
J: TRBJ2-1
V: TRBV7-9
CDR3: CASSPSGESTYNEQFF
DNA: TGTGCCAGCAGCCCCTCGGGGGAAAGCACCTACAATGAGCAGTTCTTC

size: once
D: TRBD1
J: TRBJ1-2
V: TRBV25-1
CDR3: CVRPRDREYCGYTF
DNA: TGTGTACGACCAAGGGACAGGGAATACTGTGGCTACACCTTC

size: many
D: TRBD1
J: TRBJ2-3
V: TRBV6-1
CDR3: CASRQGAGTTDTQYF
DNA: TGTGCCAGCAGACAGGGGGCTGGAACCACAGATACGCAGTATTTT

size: many
D: .
J: TRBJ1-4
V: TRBV24-1
CDR3: CATSDKQGNEKLFF
DNA: TGTGCCACCAGTGATAAACAGGGTAATGAAAAACTGTTTTTT

size: .
D: .
J: TRBJ2-6
V: TRBV5-1
CDR3: CASSSWGGGSLRANVLTF
DNA: TGCGCCAGCAGCTCGTGGGGGGGCGGGTCTCTAAGGGCCAACGTCCTGACTTTC

size: many
D: TRBD1
J: TRBJ2-5
V: TRBV7-7
CDR3: CASSRDRGESETQYF
DNA: TGTGCTAGCAGCCGGGACAGGGGGGAGTCGGAGACCCAGTACTTC

size: .
D: .
J: TRBJ1-4
V: TRBV9
CDR3: CASSFGRGGEKLFF
DNA: TGTGCCAGCAGCTTCGGGCGGGGCGGGGAAAAACTGTTTTTT

size: many
D: TRBD1
J: TRBJ2-1
V: TRBV7-3
CDR3: CASSPRTGNNEQFF
DNA: TGTGCCAGCAGCCCGAGGACAGGAAACAATGAGCAGTTCTTC

size: many
D: .
J: TRBJ2-7
V: TRBV6-5
CDR3: CASSHVFGTRGEQYF
DNA: TGTGCCAGCAGTCACGTTTTTGGGACCCGGGGCGAGCAGTACTTC

size: .
D: .
J: TRBJ1-1
V: TRBV6-5
CDR3: CASSYGPGAEAFF
DNA: TGTGCCAGCAGCTACGGACCCGGGGCTGAAGCTTTCTTT

size: many
D: TRBD1
J: TRBJ1-2
V: TRBV9
CDR3: CASSARQGLSYGYTF
DNA: TGTGCCAGCAGCGCGCGACAGGGATTGAGCTATGGCTACACCTTC

size: .
D: TRBD2
J: TRBJ2-1
V: TRBV7-9
CDR3: CASILAGSSYNVQIF
DNA: TGTGCCAGCATCCTAGCGGGGTCCTCCTACAATGTGCAGATCTTC

size: many
D: .
J: TRBJ2-7
V: TRBV14
CDR3: CASSQGTLSSYEQYF
DNA: TGTGCCAGCAGCCAAGGGACTTTAAGCTCCTACGAGCAGTACTTC

size: .
D: .
J: TRBJ2-5
V: TRBV5-8
CDR3: CASLEGGAGVSGETQYF
DNA: TGTGCCAGTTTGGAGGGGGGGGCGGGGGTTAGCGGGGAGACCCAGTACTTC

size: .
D: TRBD1
J: TRBJ1-1
V: TRBV2
CDR3: CASVDRGTVRGTEAFF
DNA: TGTGCCAGCGTTGACCGCGGGACAGTACGGGGTACTGAAGCTTTCTTT

size: .
D: .
J: TRBJ1-5
V: TRBV20-1
CDR3: CSARGLNQPPHF
DNA: TGCAGCGCTAGAGGGCTCAATCAGCCCCCGCATTTT

size: many
D: .
J: TRBJ2-1
V: TRBV24-1
CDR3: CATSDLNPLGGEQFF
DNA: TGTGCCACCAGTGATTTGAACCCCCTAGGGGGGGAGCAGTTCTTC

size: many
D: .
J: TRBJ1-5
V: TRBV20-1
CDR3: CSATSPEISNQPQHF
DNA: TGCAGTGCTACCTCCCCGGAGATTAGCAATCAGCCCCAGCATTTT

size: .
D: .
J: TRBJ2-2
V: TRBV5-1
CDR3: CAGSTGVNTGELLF
DNA: TGCGCCGGCAGCACGGGGGTTAACACCGGGGAGCTGCTTTTT

size: many
D: TRBD2
J: TRBJ2-5
V: TRBV20-1
CDR3: CSASVGLAARGTQYF
DNA: TGCAGTGCTAGTGTAGGCCTAGCGGCCCGTGGGACCCAGTACTTC

size: many
D: .
J: TRBJ2-7
V: TRBV20-1
CDR3: CSASRQGTYEQYF
DNA: TGCAGTGCTAGCCGCCAGGGCACCTACGAGCAGTACTTC

size: many
D: TRBD1
J: TRBJ1-5
V: TRBV28
CDR3: CASSFGTGELRQPQHF
DNA: TGTGCCAGCAGTTTCGGGACAGGGGAACTGAGGCAGCCCCAGCATTTT

size: .
D: TRBD2
J: TRBJ2-3
V: TRBV20-1
CDR3: CSAMGLAGVWDTQYF
DNA: TGCAGTGCTATGGGACTAGCGGGAGTATGGGATACGCAGTATTTT

size: many
D: TRBD2
J: TRBJ2-2
V: TRBV5-1
CDR3: CASSPTTSGRAGELFF
DNA: TGCGCCAGCAGTCCTACGACTAGCGGGAGGGCCGGGGAGCTGTTTTTT

size: many
D: .
J: TRBJ2-7
V: TRBV19
CDR3: CASSAWSPTGIYEQYF
DNA: TGTGCCAGTAGTGCCTGGAGTCCCACAGGGATCTACGAGCAGTACTTC